These T cell receptor beta chains were read from a single sample in a study of CD8+ T cells in alopecia areata. Clones were read by immunoSEQ multiplex PCR, and TCRdb kept only the in-frame ones, dropping some. Among roughly 120,000 clones listed, less than 75% were seen once. The starting material was CD8+ T cells sorted from blood, obtained at week 24, from a patient treated with tofacitinib. These TCRs come from a human donor with alopecia areata. Both conserved end residues are part of each CDR3. The D gene is left open where the match is weak. Size is omitted from some rows. Given values are once, few, many or a class for expanded clones.

CDR3 DNA: TGTGCCAGCAGTGAACTAGCAAGCACCGGGGAGCTGTTTTTT
CDR3 protein: CASSELASTGELFF
D gene: -
clone size: many
V gene: TRBV6-4
J gene: TRBJ2-2

CDR3 DNA: TGTGCCACCCGGGGCCGCAATGAGCAGTTCTTC
CDR3 protein: CATRGRNEQFF
D gene: -
clone size: -
V gene: TRBV6-5
J gene: TRBJ2-1

CDR3 DNA: TGCGCCAGCAGCCAAGATGAGGGATTCGGGCGCGAGCAGTACTTC
CDR3 protein: CASSQDEGFGREQYF
D gene: -
clone size: few
V gene: TRBV4-3
J gene: TRBJ2-7

CDR3 DNA: TGTGCCAGCAGCTTGTTGGAGGGTATCACTGAAGCTTTCTTT
CDR3 protein: CASSLLEGITEAFF
D gene: -
clone size: -
V gene: TRBV11-1
J gene: TRBJ1-1

CDR3 DNA: TGTGCCAGTACCGAGGGAGGGGTTGTGGATACGCAGTATTTT
CDR3 protein: CASTEGGVVDTQYF
D gene: TRBD2
clone size: few
V gene: TRBV19
J gene: TRBJ2-3

CDR3 DNA: TGTGCCAGCAGCTTGAACACCCAAGGTTCACCCCTCCACTTT
CDR3 protein: CASSLNTQGSPLHF
D gene: -
clone size: -
V gene: TRBV5-4
J gene: TRBJ1-6

CDR3 DNA: TGTGCCAGCAGTGAAGGCGGGGGGAATGAAAAACTGTTTTTT
CDR3 protein: CASSEGGGNEKLFF
D gene: -
clone size: few
V gene: TRBV6-1
J gene: TRBJ1-4

CDR3 DNA: TGTGCCAGCAGCTTAGGGGTCTACGAGCAGTACTTC
CDR3 protein: CASSLGVYEQYF
D gene: -
clone size: few
V gene: TRBV7-2
J gene: TRBJ2-7

CDR3 DNA: TGTGCCTGGAACAGCCCGGGACAGGGTGACACTGAAGCTTTCTTT
CDR3 protein: CAWNSPGQGDTEAFF
D gene: TRBD1
clone size: -
V gene: TRBV30
J gene: TRBJ1-1

CDR3 DNA: TGCGCCAGCAGCCTCCGGGTCCTGGGCGGCACCGGGGAGCTGTTTTTT
CDR3 protein: CASSLRVLGGTGELFF
D gene: -
clone size: -
V gene: TRBV5-1
J gene: TRBJ2-2

CDR3 DNA: TGCAGCGTTGTGGTTGCGGGGAGAGGTGAAGCTTTCTTT
CDR3 protein: CSVVVAGRGEAFF
D gene: -
clone size: -
V gene: TRBV29-1
J gene: TRBJ1-1